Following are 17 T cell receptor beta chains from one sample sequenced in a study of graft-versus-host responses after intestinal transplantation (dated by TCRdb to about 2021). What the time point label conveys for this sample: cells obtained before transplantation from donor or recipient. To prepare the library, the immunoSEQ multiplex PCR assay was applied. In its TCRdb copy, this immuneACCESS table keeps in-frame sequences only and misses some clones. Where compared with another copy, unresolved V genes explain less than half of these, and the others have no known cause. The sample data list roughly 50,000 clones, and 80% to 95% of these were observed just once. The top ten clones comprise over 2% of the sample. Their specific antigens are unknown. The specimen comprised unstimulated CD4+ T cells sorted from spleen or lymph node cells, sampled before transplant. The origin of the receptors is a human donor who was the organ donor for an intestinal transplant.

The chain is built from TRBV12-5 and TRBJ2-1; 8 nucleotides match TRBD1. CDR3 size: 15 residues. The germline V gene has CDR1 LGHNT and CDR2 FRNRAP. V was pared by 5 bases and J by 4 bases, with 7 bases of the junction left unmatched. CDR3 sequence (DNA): TGTGCTAGTGGTCTGGGGACAGGCCCTTACAATGAGCAGTTCTTC. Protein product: CASGLGTGPYNEQFF. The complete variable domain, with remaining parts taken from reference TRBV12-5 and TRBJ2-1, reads DARVTQTPRHKVTEMGQEVTMRCQPILGHNTVFWYRQTMMQGLELLAYFRNRAPLDDSGMPKDRFSAEMPDATLATLKIQPSEPRDSAVYFCASGLGTGPYNEQFFGPGTRLTVL.

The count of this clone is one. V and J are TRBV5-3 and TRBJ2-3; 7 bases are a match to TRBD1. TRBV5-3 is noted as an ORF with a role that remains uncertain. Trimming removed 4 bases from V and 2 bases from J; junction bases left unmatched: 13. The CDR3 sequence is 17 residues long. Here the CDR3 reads CARSIREKGANTDTQYF. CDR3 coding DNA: TGTGCCAGAAGCATCAGGGAGAAGGGGGCAAACACAGATACGCAGTATTTT.

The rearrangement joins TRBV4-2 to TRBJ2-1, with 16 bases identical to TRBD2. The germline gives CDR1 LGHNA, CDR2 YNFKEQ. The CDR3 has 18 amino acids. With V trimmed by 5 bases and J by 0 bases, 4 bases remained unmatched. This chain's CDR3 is CASSEGLAGGPSYNEQFF. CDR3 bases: TGTGCCAGCAGCGAGGGACTAGCGGGAGGGCCCTCCTACAATGAGCAGTTCTTC.

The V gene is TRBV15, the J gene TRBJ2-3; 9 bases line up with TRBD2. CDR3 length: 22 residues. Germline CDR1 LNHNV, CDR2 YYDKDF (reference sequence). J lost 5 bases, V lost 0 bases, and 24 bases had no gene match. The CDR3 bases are TGTGCCACCAGCAGAGATAGAAGGGGACAAATCGTTAGCGGGAGCCCGGGAGATACGCAGTATTTT. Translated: CATSRDRRGQIVSGSPGDTQYF. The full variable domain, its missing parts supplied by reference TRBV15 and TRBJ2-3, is DAMVIQNPRYQVTQFGKPVTLSCSQTLNHNVMYWYQQKSSQAPKLLFHYYDKDFNNEADTPDNFQSRRPNTSFCFLDIRSPGLGDTAMYLCATSRDRRGQIVSGSPGDTQYFGPGTRLTVL.

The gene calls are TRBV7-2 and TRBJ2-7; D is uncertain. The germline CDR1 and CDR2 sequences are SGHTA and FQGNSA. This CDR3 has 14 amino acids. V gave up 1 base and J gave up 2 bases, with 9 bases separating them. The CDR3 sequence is CASSLGTSTYEQYF. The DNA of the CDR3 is TGTGCCAGCAGCTTAGGGACGTCTACCTACGAGCAGTACTTC.

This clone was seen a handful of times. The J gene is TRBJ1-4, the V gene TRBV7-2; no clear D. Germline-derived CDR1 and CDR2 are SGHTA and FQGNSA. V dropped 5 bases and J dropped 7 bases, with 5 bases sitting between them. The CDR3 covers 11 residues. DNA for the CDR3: TGTGCCAGCAGCATAGGTGAAAAACTGTTTTTT. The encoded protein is CASSIGEKLFF.

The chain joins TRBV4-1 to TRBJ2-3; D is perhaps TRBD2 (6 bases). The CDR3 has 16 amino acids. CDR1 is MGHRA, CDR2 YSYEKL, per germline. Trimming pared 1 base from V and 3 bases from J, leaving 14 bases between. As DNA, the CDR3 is TGCGCCAGCAGCCAAGTACTCGGGAGAGGTACAGATACGCAGTATTTT. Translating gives CASSQVLGRGTDTQYF.

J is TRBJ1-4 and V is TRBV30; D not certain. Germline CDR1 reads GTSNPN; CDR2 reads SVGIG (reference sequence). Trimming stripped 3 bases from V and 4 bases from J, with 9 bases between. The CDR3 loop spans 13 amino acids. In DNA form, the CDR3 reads TGTGCCTGGAGCCTAACAGTTAATGAAAAACTGTTTTTT. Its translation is CAWSLTVNEKLFF.

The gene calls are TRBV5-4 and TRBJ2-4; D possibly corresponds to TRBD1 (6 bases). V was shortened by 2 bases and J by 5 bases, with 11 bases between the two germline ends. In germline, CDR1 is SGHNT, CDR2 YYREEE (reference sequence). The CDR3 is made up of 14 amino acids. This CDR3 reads CASSFPGGENIQYF. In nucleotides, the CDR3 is TGTGCCAGCAGCTTTCCTGGGGGCGAAAACATTCAGTACTTC.

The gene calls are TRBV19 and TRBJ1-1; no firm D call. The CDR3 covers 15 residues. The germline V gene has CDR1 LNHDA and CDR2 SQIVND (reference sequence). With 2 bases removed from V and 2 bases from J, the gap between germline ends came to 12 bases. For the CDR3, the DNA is TGTGCCAGTAGTATAATCACGCGGGGTAACACTGAAGCTTTCTTT. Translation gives CASSIITRGNTEAFF.

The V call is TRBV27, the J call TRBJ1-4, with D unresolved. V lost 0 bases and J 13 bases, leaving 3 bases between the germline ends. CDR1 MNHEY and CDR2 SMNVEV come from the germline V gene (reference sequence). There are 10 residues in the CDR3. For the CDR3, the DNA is TGTGCCAGCAGTTTATCAGGACTGTTTTTT. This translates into CASSLSGLFF.

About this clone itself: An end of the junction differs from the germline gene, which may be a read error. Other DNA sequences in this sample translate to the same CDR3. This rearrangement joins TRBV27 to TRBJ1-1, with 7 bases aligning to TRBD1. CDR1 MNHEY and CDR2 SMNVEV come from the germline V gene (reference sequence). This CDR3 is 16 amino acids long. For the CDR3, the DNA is TGTGCCAGCAGTTCCACTTCAGGGGGGGTGAACACTGAGGCTTTCTTT. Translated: CASSSTSGGVNTEAFF.

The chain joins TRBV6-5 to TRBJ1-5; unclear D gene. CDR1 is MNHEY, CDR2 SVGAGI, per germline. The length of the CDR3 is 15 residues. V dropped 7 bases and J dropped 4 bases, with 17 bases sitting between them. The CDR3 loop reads CASKPLERQNQPQHF. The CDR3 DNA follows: TGTGCCAGCAAACCCCTGGAAAGGCAAAATCAGCCCCAGCATTTT.

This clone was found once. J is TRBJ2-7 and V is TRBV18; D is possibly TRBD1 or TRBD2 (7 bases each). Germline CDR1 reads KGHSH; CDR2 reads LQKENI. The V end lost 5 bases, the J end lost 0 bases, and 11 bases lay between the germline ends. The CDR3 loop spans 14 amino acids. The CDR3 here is CASSKRDSSYEQYF. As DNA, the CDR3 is TGTGCCAGCTCAAAGCGGGACAGCTCCTACGAGCAGTACTTC.

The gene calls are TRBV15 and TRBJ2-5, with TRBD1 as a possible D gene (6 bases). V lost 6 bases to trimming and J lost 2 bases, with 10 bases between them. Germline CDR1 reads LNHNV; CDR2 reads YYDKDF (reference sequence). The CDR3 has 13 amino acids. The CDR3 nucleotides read TGTGCCACCAGTGGGGGCAGTCAAGAGACCCAGTACTTC. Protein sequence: CATSGGSQETQYF.

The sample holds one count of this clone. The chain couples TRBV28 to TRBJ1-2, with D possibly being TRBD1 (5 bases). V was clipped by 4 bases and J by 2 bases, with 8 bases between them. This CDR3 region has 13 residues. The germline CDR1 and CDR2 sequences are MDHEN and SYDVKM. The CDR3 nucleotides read TGTGCCAGCAGTTCCGGGGCCAACTATGGCTACACCTTC. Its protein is CASSSGANYGYTF.

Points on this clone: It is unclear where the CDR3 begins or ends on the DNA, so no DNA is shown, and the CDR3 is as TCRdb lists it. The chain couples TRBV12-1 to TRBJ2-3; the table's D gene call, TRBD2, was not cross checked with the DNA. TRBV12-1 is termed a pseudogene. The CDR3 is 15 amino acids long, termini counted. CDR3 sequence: CASSFVGTGSDTQYF.